These T cell receptor beta chains were read from a single sample in a study of tumor-infiltrating lymphocytes in primary liver carcinoma. MiXCR, run by TCRdb on the multiplex PCR reads, gives a single entry per CDR3 protein. The table lists fewer than 350,000 distinct CDR3 sequences, about 60% of them singletons. Sequencing was carried out using peripheral blood. Receptor source: a man aged 40-55 years with primary liver carcinoma and hepatitis B virus infection. Both conserved end residues are part of each CDR3. A D gene is named only where the DNA matches it firmly. Some rows mark clone size as missing; the rest say once, few, many or name a class of expanded clone.

many | NA | TRBJ1-5 | TRBV29-1 | CSVVEGHNQPQHF | TGCAGCGTTGTTGAGGGCCACAATCAGCCCCAGCATTTT
NA | NA | TRBJ2-5 | TRBV5-1 | CASSPTGVKTQYF | TGCGCCAGCAGCCCGACCGGCGTGAAGACCCAGTACTTC
NA | TRBD1 | TRBJ1-2 | TRBV18 | CASSPRQGEDYGYTF | TGTGCCAGCTCACCTCGACAGGGGGAGGACTATGGCTACACCTTC
NA | NA | TRBJ1-5 | TRBV6-1 | CASDKGRNQSQHF | TGTGCCAGTGACAAGGGACGCAATCAGTCCCAGCATTTT
few | NA | TRBJ2-1 | TRBV6-2/TRBV6-3 | CTSNIRGDLGNNEQFF | TGTACCAGCAATATACGTGGGGACTTGGGCAACAATGAGCAGTTCTTC
NA | NA | TRBJ2-7 | TRBV5-4 | CASSSVAGTASYEQYF | TGTGCCAGCAGCAGCGTGGCCGGTACAGCCTCCTACGAGCAGTATTTC
NA | NA | TRBJ2-7 | TRBV6-2/TRBV6-3 | CASTYFPELSSYEQYF | TGTGCCAGCACTTACTTCCCGGAACTAAGCTCCTACGAGCAGTACTTC
NA | NA | TRBJ2-6 | TRBV5-1 | CASSSRSSGLPSEASVLTF | TGCGCCAGCAGCTCCCGGAGTTCAGGCCTCCCCTCTGAGGCCAGCGTCCTGACTTTC
many | NA | TRBJ1-1 | TRBV28 | CASSLEIQLEAFF | TGTGCCAGCAGTCTGGAAATACAGCTTGAAGCTTTCTTT
few | TRBD1 | TRBJ2-4 | TRBV14 | CASSRSGGSKNIQYF | TGTGCCAGCAGCCGATCAGGGGGATCCAAAAACATTCAGTACTTC
NA | NA | TRBJ2-5 | TRBV29-1 | CSVLGLDSRETQYF | TGCAGCGTTCTCGGGCTTGATAGTCGGGAGACCCAGTACTTC
NA | TRBD1 | TRBJ2-2 | TRBV29-1 | CSVGAGGGNIGELFF | TGCAGCGTTGGTGCAGGGGGCGGGAACATCGGGGAGCTGTTTTTT
NA | NA | TRBJ2-6 | TRBV28 | CASSLAGTNVLTF | TGTGCCAGCAGTTTGGCTGGGACCAACGTCCTGACTTTC
NA | TRBD1 | TRBJ2-1 | TRBV4-3 | CASSLGQGINDEQFF | TGCGCCAGTAGCCTAGGACAGGGGATTAACGATGAGCAGTTCTTC
NA | NA | TRBJ2-1 | TRBV5-4 | CASSLGGDSYNKQFF | TGTGCCAGCAGCTTGGGGGGGGACTCCTACAATAAGCAGTTCTTC
NA | NA | TRBJ2-1 | TRBV11-2 | CASSSRGGNLPYNEQFF | TGTGCCAGCAGCTCGAGGGGGGGTAACCTACCCTACAATGAGCAGTTCTTC
NA | NA | TRBJ2-5 | TRBV11-2 | CATTPQTGIGETHYF | TGTGCCACCACCCCGCAGACGGGAATCGGAGAGACCCACTACTTC
few | NA | TRBJ1-1 | TRBV12-3/TRBV12-4 | CASSLGGEAFF | TGTGCCAGCAGTTTGGGGGGGGAAGCTTTCTTT
NA | TRBD2 | TRBJ2-1 | TRBV5-1 | CASRLTILGGEQFF | TGCGCCAGCAGGTTGACAATCCTCGGGGGGGAGCAGTTCTTC
NA | TRBD1 | TRBJ1-2 | TRBV5-1 | CASSPKGQNYGYTF | TGCGCCAGCAGCCCGAAGGGACAGAACTATGGCTACACCTTC
many | TRBD1 | TRBJ2-2 | TRBV10-1 | CASSPLGTAGELFF | TGCGCCAGCAGCCCTTTGGGGACAGCCGGGGAGCTGTTTTTT
NA | NA | TRBJ2-1 | TRBV4-3 | CASNQDRLANNEQFF | TGCGCCAGCAACCAAGACAGGCTAGCGAACAATGAGCAGTTCTTC
NA | NA | TRBJ2-1 | TRBV11-2 | CPSSLGSRVAYNEQFF | TGTCCCAGCAGCTTAGGCAGCCGGGTGGCCTACAATGAGCAGTTCTTC
NA | TRBD1 | TRBJ2-3 | TRBV10-1 | CASKGAGSADTQYF | TGCGCCAGCAAGGGGGCAGGGAGCGCAGATACGCAGTATTTT
NA | TRBD1 | TRBJ2-4 | TRBV7-9 | CASSLGGGAAKNIQYF | TGTGCCAGCAGCTTAGGAGGGGGCGCAGCCAAAAACATTCAGTACTTT
NA | NA | TRBJ1-4 | TRBV10-3 | CAISGRGNEKLFF | TGTGCCATCAGTGGCAGGGGTAATGAAAAACTGTTTTTT
NA | NA | TRBJ2-5 | TRBV11-2 | CARSPNQGFEAQYF | TGTGCCAGGAGCCCAAACCAGGGTTTTGAGGCCCAGTACTTC
NA | NA | TRBJ1-1 | TRBV11-2 | CASSLGGRMNTEAFF | TGTGCCAGCAGCTTAGGTGGGAGGATGAACACTGAAGCTTTCTTT
NA | NA | TRBJ2-3 | TRBV7-9 | CASSFGGYTDTQYF | TGTGCCAGCAGCTTCGGGGGCTACACAGATACGCAGTATTTT
NA | TRBD1 | TRBJ2-7 | TRBV11-2 | CTSSSPGQGKYEQYF | TGTACCAGCAGCTCACCGGGACAGGGGAAATACGAGCAGTACTTC
many | NA | TRBJ1-2 | TRBV28 | CASRLTGSTQGYTF | TGTGCCAGCAGACTAACCGGGTCAACGCAGGGCTACACCTTC
few | NA | TRBJ1-2 | TRBV24-1 | CATSDLGTSYGYTF | TGTGCCACCAGTGATTTGGGGACAAGCTATGGCTACACCTTC